A selection of T cell receptor beta chains follows, all from one sample in a study of siplizumab effects on memory and regulatory T cells. The data were produced by immunoSEQ multiplex PCR, yet TCRdb's version contains in-frame clones alone and is incomplete. The sample lists about 62,000 clones, about 80% occurring once. Input material: memory CD4+ T cells sorted from blood. These receptors originate from a human donor in good health. Each CDR3 is given with its conserved first and last residue. The order of the fields is clone size, D gene, J gene, V gene, CDR3 DNA, CDR3 protein. D genes are given only for firm matches. Clone size is shown for a subset of rows, as once, few, many or a class of expanded clone.

size: -; D: -; J: TRBJ2-7; V: TRBV28; DNA: TGTGCCAGCAGTTTAGGGGGGGGCGTTCCCTACGAGCAGTACTTC; CDR3: CASSLGGGVPYEQYF
size: -; D: -; J: TRBJ1-3; V: TRBV5-1; DNA: TGCGCCAGCAGCTTGGCGGGCAGGGACGGAAACACCATATATTTT; CDR3: CASSLAGRDGNTIYF
size: -; D: -; J: TRBJ2-2; V: TRBV9; DNA: TGTGCCAGCAGCCTAAGGATAGGGACGAACACCGGGGAGCTGTTTTTT; CDR3: CASSLRIGTNTGELFF
size: -; D: -; J: TRBJ1-1; V: TRBV5-1; DNA: TGCGCCAGCACCACATCGTCTAACACTGAAGCTTTCTTT; CDR3: CASTTSSNTEAFF
size: -; D: -; J: TRBJ1-1; V: TRBV7-9; DNA: TGTGCCAGCAGCTTGAAGCATTTCTACGGGGACACTGAAGCTTTCTTT; CDR3: CASSLKHFYGDTEAFF
size: -; D: TRBD1; J: TRBJ1-1; V: TRBV6-9; DNA: TGTGCCAGCAGTTACGAAACAGGGGGCAACACTGAAGCTTTCTTT; CDR3: CASSYETGGNTEAFF
size: -; D: -; J: TRBJ1-2; V: TRBV11-2; DNA: TGTGCCAGCAGCTTAGGCGGTTTTAACTATGGCTACACCTTC; CDR3: CASSLGGFNYGYTF
size: -; D: TRBD1; J: TRBJ1-5; V: TRBV5-5; DNA: TGTGCCAGCAGCTTCAGGGGGCTAGAGCAGCCCCAGCATTTT; CDR3: CASSFRGLEQPQHF
size: -; D: -; J: TRBJ2-5; V: TRBV4-1; DNA: TGCGCCAGCAGTCCACAGGACCTCGGGACCCAGTACTTC; CDR3: CASSPQDLGTQYF
size: -; D: -; J: TRBJ2-7; V: TRBV4-3; DNA: TGCGCCAGCAGCCAAGATAAGGCAGGCTTCTACGAGCAGTACTTC; CDR3: CASSQDKAGFYEQYF
size: once; D: -; J: TRBJ1-5; V: TRBV15; DNA: TGTGCCACCAGCAGAGTGCCGGGTAGCAATCAGCCCCAGCATTTT; CDR3: CATSRVPGSNQPQHF
size: -; D: TRBD1; J: TRBJ2-7; V: TRBV4-1; DNA: TGCGCCAGCAGCCAAACTGGGACAGGGGACTACGAGCAGTACTTC; CDR3: CASSQTGTGDYEQYF
size: few; D: -; J: TRBJ2-5; V: TRBV7-7; DNA: TGTGCCAGCAGCCTATTGGGCGAGACCCAGTACTTC; CDR3: CASSLLGETQYF
size: -; D: -; J: TRBJ2-2; V: TRBV19; DNA: TGTGCCAGTAGTGCGGACAGGAACACCGGGGAGCTGTTTTTT; CDR3: CASSADRNTGELFF